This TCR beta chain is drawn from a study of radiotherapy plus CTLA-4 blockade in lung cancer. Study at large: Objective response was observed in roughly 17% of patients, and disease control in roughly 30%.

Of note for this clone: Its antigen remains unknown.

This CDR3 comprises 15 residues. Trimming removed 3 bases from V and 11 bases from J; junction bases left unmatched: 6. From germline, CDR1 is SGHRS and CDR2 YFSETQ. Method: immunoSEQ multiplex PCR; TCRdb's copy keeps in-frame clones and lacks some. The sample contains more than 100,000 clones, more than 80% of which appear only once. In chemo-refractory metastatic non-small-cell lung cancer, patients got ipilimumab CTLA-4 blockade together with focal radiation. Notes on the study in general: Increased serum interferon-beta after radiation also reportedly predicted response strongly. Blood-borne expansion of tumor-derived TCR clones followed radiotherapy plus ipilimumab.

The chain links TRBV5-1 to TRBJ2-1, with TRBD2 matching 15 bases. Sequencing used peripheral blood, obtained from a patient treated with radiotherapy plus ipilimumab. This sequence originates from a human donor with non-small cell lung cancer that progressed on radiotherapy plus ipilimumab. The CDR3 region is CASSWGLAGGYQQFF. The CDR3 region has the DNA TGCGCCAGCAGCTGGGGACTAGCGGGAGGTTACCAGCAGTTCTTC.